This T cell receptor beta chain is drawn from a study of T cells after yellow fever vaccination. Study-level results: The study noted that FACS-sorted repertoires could contain abundant clonotypes contaminating from the bulk population. After the booster, approximately 95% of CD4 and 75% to 90% of CD8 primary-response clones were re-detected. Of the clonotypes, a small share occurred in both CD4 and CD8 compartments.

CDR3 length: 18 amino acids. The V gene's germline CDR1 is SEHNR and CDR2 FQNEAQ (reference sequence). Trimming stripped 6 bases from V and 7 bases from J, with 25 bases between. This clonotype was picked up a small number of times. The antigen remains undetermined. The TCR cDNA carried a universal primer site and UMIs from 5'RACE template switching. TCRdb re-called the 5' RACE reads through MiXCR, storing one row per CDR3 protein. The sample has a few hundred thousand distinct CDR3 sequences; around 9.3% are singletons. This TCR was sampled from a man between 18 and 35 years old who received the YFV17D yellow fever vaccine. Sequences were derived from CD4+ T cells sorted from PBMCs, sampled 5 days after the yellow fever booster vaccination. The chain joins TRBV7-9 to TRBJ1-6; possible D gene TRBD1, 6 bases. The CDR3 protein is CASSWRFGRPGENSPLHF. The CDR3 DNA reads as TGTGCCAGCAGTTGGAGGTTCGGGCGTCCAGGGGAGAATTCACCCCTCCACTTT.